These 14 T cell receptor beta chains originate from one sample sequenced in a study of OX40 agonist ivuxolimab in advanced cancers. Profiled with immunoSEQ multiplex PCR; TCRdb holds only in-frame clones, not every one. In the table there are about 79,000 clones, about 90% of which are singletons. The specimen was CD4+ or CD8+ T cells sorted from blood, collected in a trial of the OX40 agonist ivuxolimab. The receptors derive from an adult with an advanced solid tumor such as melanoma, head and neck, liver or kidney cancer.

This clone was recorded a few times. The sample holds other DNA sequences that translate to the same CDR3. The V and J genes are TRBV5-1 and TRBJ2-5; D is unclear. V was cut by 3 bases and J by 2 bases, with 2 bases left in between. The CDR3 length is 11 residues. The germline V gene has CDR1 SGHRS and CDR2 YFSETQ. CDR3 coding DNA: TGCGCCAGCAGCTCTCAAGAGACCCAGTACTTC. Protein product: CASSSQETQYF.

The chain recombines TRBV5-1 with TRBJ2-2, with D perhaps matching TRBD2 (7 bases). CDR1 and CDR2 from the germline V gene are SGHRS and YFSETQ. This CDR3 is 17 amino acids long. Trimming left V 3 bases short and J 3 bases short, with 18 bases between. Written as DNA, the CDR3 is TGCGCCAGCAGCTCGGGGGGCGGGACGGGACACACCGGGGAGCTGTTTTTT. Its protein is CASSSGGGTGHTGELFF.

V is TRBV7-8 and J is TRBJ2-7; 9 positions agree with TRBD2. Per the germline V gene, CDR1 is SGHVS and CDR2 is FQNEAQ. The CDR3 runs to 15 residues. The V and J ends lost 3 bases and 9 bases, in that order; junction bases with no gene match: 12. In nucleotides, the CDR3 is TGTGCCAGCAGCTTTGGATTAGCGGGAGTGCCAAGGCAGTACTTC. It yields the protein CASSFGLAGVPRQYF. Combining the CDR3 with reference TRBV7-8 and TRBJ2-7 gives the whole variable domain GAGVSQSPRYKVAKRGQDVALRCDPISGHVSLFWYQQALGQGPEFLTYFQNEAQLDKSGLPSDRFFAERPEGSVSTLKIQRTQQEDSAVYLCASSFGLAGVPRQYFGPGTRLTVT.

The chain employs TRBV10-3 and TRBJ2-2; 12 positions match TRBD2. This CDR3 is built from 15 residues. V shed 6 bases and J 7 bases; nucleotides not matched to a gene: 6. Germline lookup yields CDR1 ENHRY and CDR2 SYGVKD. CDR3 bases: TGTGCCATCAGAGGACTAGCGGGAATTAACGGGGAGCTGTTTTTT. Translating gives CAIRGLAGINGELFF.

This clone came up a few times. V usage is TRBV2 and J usage is TRBJ2-7; unclear D gene. With 9 bases removed from V and 1 base from J, the gap between germline ends came to 16 bases. The V gene's germline CDR1 is SNHLY and CDR2 FYNNEI. The CDR3 totals 14 residues. CDR3 sequence: CASNIDQRSYEQYF. CDR3 DNA sequence: TGTGCCAGTAATATTGACCAGAGATCCTACGAGCAGTACTTC.

The V call is TRBV27, the J call TRBJ2-1; TRBD2 might be the D (7 bases). V shed 0 bases and J shed 7 bases, with 13 bases lying between them. The CDR3 consists of 15 residues. The germline CDR1 and CDR2 sequences are MNHEY and SMNVEV (reference sequence). The CDR3 protein is CASSLSRRGGNEQFF. The CDR3 DNA is TGTGCCAGCAGTTTATCGCGGAGGGGGGGTAATGAGCAGTTCTTC.

This sequence joins TRBV14 and TRBJ1-5; D might be TRBD1 (5 bases). Germline V gene lookup returns CDR1 SGHDN and CDR2 FVKESK. V lost 4 bases and J 1 base, leaving 11 bases between the germline ends. This CDR3 contains 15 residues. In DNA form, the CDR3 reads TGTGCCAGCAGCCGGGGACGGCCAAGCAATCAGCCCCAGCATTTT. This encodes CASSRGRPSNQPQHF.

The chain employs TRBV6-5 and TRBJ2-3; D gene uncertain. Per germline, CDR1 MNHEY and CDR2 SVGAGI. Trimming took 2 bases from V and 2 from J, leaving 8 bases between them. This CDR3 is 14 amino acids long. For the CDR3, the DNA is TGTGCCAGCAGTTACGACCGACACACAGATACGCAGTATTTT. Translation: CASSYDRHTDTQYF.

The sample holds one count of this clone. The chain couples TRBV10-3 to TRBJ2-3, with TRBD1 identical over 11 bases. With V trimmed by 10 bases and J by 2 bases, 5 bases remained unmatched. Germline lookup yields CDR1 ENHRY and CDR2 SYGVKD. This CDR3 has 14 amino acids. CDR3: CATRDRGATDTQYF. The CDR3 DNA sequence: TGTGCCACTAGGGACAGGGGGGCCACAGATACGCAGTATTTT.

The V call is TRBV25-1, the J call TRBJ2-5; D is possibly TRBD2 (5 bases). The germline CDR1 and CDR2 sequences are MGHDK and SYGVNS. Trimming took 8 bases from V and 5 from J, leaving 12 bases between them. The CDR3 is 12 amino acids. This CDR3 reads CASLASGETQYF. CDR3 sequence (DNA): TGTGCCAGCCTTGCGTCGGGGGAGACCCAGTACTTC.

V usage is TRBV21-1 and J usage is TRBJ2-7; the table calls TRBD1, which could not be checked here. TRBV21-1 has pseudogene status. CDR3 length equals 15 residues. The CDR3 DNA follows: TGTGCCAGCAGCTTCTTAGGACAGGGTTCCTACGAGCAGTACTTC. Translating gives CASSFLGQGSYEQYF.

This chain joins TRBV27 and TRBJ1-6, with 11 nucleotides matching TRBD1. Germline loops: CDR1 MNHEY, CDR2 SMNVEV (reference sequence). Trimming removed 0 bases from V and 9 bases from J; junction bases left unmatched: 7. The CDR3 is made up of 17 amino acids. This CDR3 reads CASSLSGTGGFGSPLHF. In DNA form, the CDR3 reads TGTGCCAGCAGTTTATCGGGGACAGGGGGTTTTGGTTCACCCCTCCACTTT.

This clone came up once. The chain links TRBV28 to TRBJ2-5, with 9 bases matching TRBD2. Germline CDR1 and CDR2: MDHEN and SYDVKM. The CDR3 is 15 amino acids. V lost 1 base and J lost 6; bases outside the gene matches: 6. The CDR3 DNA reads as TGTGCCAGCAGTTTATACGGCGGGAGGGCCAAGACCCAGTACTTC. Protein product: CASSLYGGRAKTQYF. Variable domain in full (rest from reference TRBV28 and TRBJ2-5): DVKVTQSSRYLVKRTGEKVFLECVQDMDHENMFWYRQDPGLGLRLIYFSYDVKMKEKGDIPEGYSVSREKKERFSLILESASTNQTSMYLCASSLYGGRAKTQYFGPGTRLLVL.

This clone was found once. The chain joins TRBV29-1 to TRBJ1-1; a weak D match, TRBD1 (6 bases). CDR1 and CDR2 (germline): SQVTM, ANQGSEA. This CDR3 has 15 amino acids. The V and J ends lost 2 bases and 3 bases respectively, with 16 bases between them. CDR3 in amino acids: CSVESLPGADTEAFF. CDR3 DNA: TGCAGCGTTGAAAGCCTTCCAGGGGCGGACACTGAAGCTTTCTTT.